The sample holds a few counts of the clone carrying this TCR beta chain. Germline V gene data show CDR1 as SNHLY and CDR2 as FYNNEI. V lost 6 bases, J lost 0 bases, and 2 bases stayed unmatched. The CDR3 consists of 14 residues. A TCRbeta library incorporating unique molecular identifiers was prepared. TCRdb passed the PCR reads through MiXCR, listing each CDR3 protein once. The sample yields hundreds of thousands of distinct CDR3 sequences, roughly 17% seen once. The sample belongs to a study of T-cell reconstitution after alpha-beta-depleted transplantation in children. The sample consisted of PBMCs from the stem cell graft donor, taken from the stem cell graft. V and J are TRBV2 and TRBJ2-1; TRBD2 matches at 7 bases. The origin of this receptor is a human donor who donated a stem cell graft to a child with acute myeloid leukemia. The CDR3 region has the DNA TGTGCCAGCAGGGGGGGGATCTCCTACAATGAGCAGTTCTTC. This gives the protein CASRGGISYNEQFF.